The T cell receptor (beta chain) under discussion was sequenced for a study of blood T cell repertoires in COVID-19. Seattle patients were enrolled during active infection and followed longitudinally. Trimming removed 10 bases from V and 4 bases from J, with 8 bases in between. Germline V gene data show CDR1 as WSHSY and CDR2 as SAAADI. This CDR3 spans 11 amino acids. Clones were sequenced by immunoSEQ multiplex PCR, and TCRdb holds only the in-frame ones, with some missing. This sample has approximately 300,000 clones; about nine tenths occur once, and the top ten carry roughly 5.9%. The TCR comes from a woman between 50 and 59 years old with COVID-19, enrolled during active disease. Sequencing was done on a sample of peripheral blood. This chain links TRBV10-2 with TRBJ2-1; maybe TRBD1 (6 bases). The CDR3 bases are TGCGCCACCGGGACATACAATGAGCAGTTCTTC. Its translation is CATGTYNEQFF.